These 26 T cell receptor beta chains were all obtained from the same sample, sequenced in a study of shared clonotypes between healthy human individuals. Libraries were prepared by immunoSEQ multiplex PCR; TCRdb keeps only in-frame clonotypes and omits some of them. Among around 500,000 clones listed, 79% were seen once. The specimen sequenced was PBMCs. The receptor set was obtained from a woman aged 40 to 55 in good health. Some clones in this sample may be carry-over from other donors' samples.

With regard to this clone: This same CDR3 is encoded by further DNA sequences in the sample. This chain joins TRBV27 and TRBJ1-2; maybe TRBD1 (6 bases). V lost 0 bases, J lost 2 bases, and 10 bases lay in between. The germline V gene encodes CDR1 MNHEY and CDR2 SMNVEV (reference sequence). This CDR3 region has 15 residues. Here the CDR3 DNA reads TGTGCCAGCAGTTTATCGTGGCAGGGGAACTATGGCTACACCTTC. It encodes CASSLSWQGNYGYTF.

The chain recombines TRBV2 with TRBJ2-1; D is ambiguous. The germline gives CDR1 SNHLY, CDR2 FYNNEI. The V end was cut by 4 bases, the J end by 4 bases, with 5 bases between. This CDR3 is 12 amino acids long. This CDR3 reads CASSVEYNEQFF. In nucleotides, the CDR3 is TGTGCCAGCAGTGTAGAATACAATGAGCAGTTCTTC.

This clone was counted ten times or more. The rearrangement joins TRBV28 to TRBJ1-5; TRBD1 agrees at 7 bases. With V trimmed by 6 bases and J by 0 bases, 2 bases remained unmatched. CDR3 length: 14 amino acids. Germline-derived CDR1 and CDR2 are MDHEN and SYDVKM. The CDR3: CASSTGDSNQPQHF. The CDR3 DNA reads TGTGCCAGCAGCACAGGGGATAGCAATCAGCCCCAGCATTTT.

In its sample, this clone was seen a few times. A read error is likely here: a far larger clone is one base away. The conserved closing phenylalanine or tryptophan is absent in this CDR3, likely reflecting a read error. The chain joins TRBV6-6 to TRBJ2-7; 8 bases align to TRBD1. Germline lookup yields CDR1 MNHNY and CDR2 SVGAGI (reference sequence). J lost 3 bases, V lost 2 bases, and 9 bases had no gene match. The CDR3 is made up of 16 amino acids. CDR3 DNA: TGTGCCAGCAGTTACCCCCCGACAGGGGCTAGCTACGAGCAGTACTTA. Residues: CASSYPPTGASYEQYL.

This sequence joins TRBV7-9 and TRBJ2-7, with a possible D match to TRBD2 (6 bases). The CDR3 sequence is 15 residues long. CDR1 SEHNR and CDR2 FQNEAQ come from the germline V gene (reference sequence). Deletions cut 5 bases from V and 5 bases from J, with 19 bases between. CDR3 bases: TGTGCCAGCAGCCCGGTGGTCAGGAGGGTCAACGAGCAGTACTTC. Translating gives CASSPVVRRVNEQYF.

The chain is built from TRBV13 and TRBJ1-1; 10 positions agree with TRBD1. The V gene's germline CDR1 is PRHDT and CDR2 FYEKMQ (reference sequence). The V segment lost 4 bases and the J segment 8 bases; nucleotides outside the gene matches: 4. This CDR3 has 13 residues. The CDR3 region has the DNA TGTGCCAGCAGCTATGACAGGGGGCGAGAAGCTTTCTTT. As protein: CASSYDRGREAFF.

This chain connects TRBV28 to TRBJ1-5; D might be TRBD1 (5 bases). This CDR3 is built from 16 residues. Trimming removed 1 base from V and 1 base from J, with 11 bases in between. Germline V CDR1 and CDR2: MDHEN, SYDVKM. CDR3: CASSLYGGISNQPQHF. The CDR3 DNA follows: TGTGCCAGCAGTTTATACGGGGGTATCAGCAATCAGCCCCAGCATTTT.

This clone has a handful of counts. This chain links TRBV7-8 with TRBJ1-5; D gene ambiguous. CDR3 length: 14 residues. CDR1 is SGHVS, CDR2 FQNEAQ, per germline. Trimming cost V 4 bases and J 2 bases, with 9 bases left between them. The CDR3 region is CASSSSPGNQPQHF. The DNA of the CDR3 is TGTGCCAGCAGCTCCAGCCCGGGCAATCAGCCCCAGCATTTT.

The chain carries TRBV10-3 and TRBJ2-3; 10 nucleotides line up with TRBD1. Germline trimming cut 6 bases from V and 3 bases from J; bases unmatched to any gene: 6. The CDR3 extends over 15 amino acids. The germline V gene has CDR1 ENHRY and CDR2 SYGVKD. In DNA, the CDR3 is TGTGCCATCAGCCGGGGACAGGGGAGTACAGATACGCAGTATTTT. The encoded protein is CAISRGQGSTDTQYF.

V gene TRBV7-8 combines with J gene TRBJ1-2; 7 bases are shared with TRBD1. Germline-derived CDR1 and CDR2 are SGHVS and FQNEAQ. V shed 3 bases and J 8 bases; nucleotides not matched to a gene: 6. The CDR3 runs 13 residues. CDR3 loop: CASSFTGVGGYTF. Here the CDR3 DNA reads TGTGCCAGCAGCTTTACAGGGGTGGGAGGCTACACCTTC.

There are a few counts of this clone. This chain links TRBV2 with TRBJ2-1, with 8 bases aligning to TRBD2. The germline V gene encodes CDR1 SNHLY and CDR2 FYNNEI. V trimming: 5 bases; J trimming: 2 bases; junction bases outside the gene matches: 8. There are 16 residues in the CDR3. Written as DNA, the CDR3 is TGTGCCAGCAGTCCCGCACCGGGACTAGCCTACAATGAGCAGTTCTTC. Translated, it gives CASSPAPGLAYNEQFF.

The V and J genes are TRBV28 and TRBJ1-3; D remains ambiguous. V lost 7 bases to trimming and J lost 8 bases, with 18 bases between them. Looked up from germline, CDR1 is MDHEN and CDR2 is SYDVKM. The length of the CDR3 is 14 residues. CDR3 in DNA: TGTGCCAGCACGAGTCCGGCCACCTTATACACCATATATTTT. It encodes CASTSPATLYTIYF.

This rearrangement joins TRBV18 to TRBJ1-2; 7 positions agree with TRBD1. The J segment lost 4 bases and the V segment lost 2 bases, leaving 10 bases of the junction unmatched. The CDR3 contains 16 residues. CDR1 and CDR2 (germline): KGHSH, LQKENI. CDR3: CASSPVAVGTAYGYTF. As DNA, the CDR3 is TGTGCCAGCTCACCAGTCGCCGTTGGGACAGCCTATGGCTACACCTTC.

This clone was counted between two and nine times. This rearrangement joins TRBV4-3 to TRBJ1-3; D is uncertain. Germline values: CDR1 LGHNA, CDR2 YSLEER. CDR3 size: 16 residues. Trimming left V 0 bases short and J 0 bases short, with 9 bases between. Here the CDR3 reads CASSQDAISSGNTIYF. In DNA form, the CDR3 reads TGCGCCAGCAGCCAAGACGCGATATCCTCTGGAAACACCATATATTTT.

The V and J genes are TRBV10-3 and TRBJ1-2; 8 nucleotides match TRBD1. There are 14 residues in the CDR3. Germline V lookup: CDR1 ENHRY, CDR2 SYGVKD. V was clipped by 6 bases and J by 4 bases; unmatched bases: 7. CDR3 protein: CAIRGTGKPYGYTF. In nucleotides, the CDR3 is TGTGCCATCAGGGGGACAGGAAAACCCTATGGCTACACCTTC.

The chain joins TRBV30 to TRBJ1-1, with D maybe TRBD1 (6 bases). The length of the CDR3 is 16 residues. Germline CDR1 reads GTSNPN; CDR2 reads SVGIG (reference sequence). The V end lost 6 bases, the J end lost 1 base, and 21 bases lay between the germline ends. CDR3 protein: CACSRGRGFRNTEAFF. In DNA, the CDR3 is TGTGCCTGTTCCAGGGGCAGGGGCTTTCGGAACACTGAAGCTTTCTTT.

Concerning this clone: This CDR3 is also generated by other DNA sequences in the sample. V usage is TRBV9 and J usage is TRBJ2-7, with 7 bases lining up with TRBD2. Germline lookup yields CDR1 SGDLS and CDR2 YYNGEE. The CDR3 length is 14 residues. Trimming took 4 bases from V and 5 from J; bases not matched to a gene: 9. Here the CDR3 reads CASSPRGLGDEQYF. CDR3 in DNA: TGTGCCAGCAGCCCCCGCGGACTAGGGGACGAGCAGTACTTC.

This clone was seen only once. Distinct nucleotide sequences in the sample also encode this CDR3. The gene calls are TRBV20-1 and TRBJ2-1, with D unresolved. The germline CDR1 and CDR2 sequences are DFQATT and SNEGSKA (reference sequence). This CDR3 is built from 11 residues. Trimming pared 5 bases from V and 3 bases from J, leaving 5 bases between. The CDR3 DNA follows: TGCAGTGCTTCTAGCTACAATGAGCAGTTCTTC. Residues: CSASSYNEQFF.

CDR3 DNA: TGCAGCGTTCGACAGGGAGGAAACGCCGAGTGGTACTTC. Encoded protein: CSVRQGGNAEWYF. The rearrangement joins TRBV29-1 to TRBJ2-7, with D maybe TRBD1 (7 bases). This CDR3 has 13 residues. Trimming shortened V by 5 bases and J by 12 bases, and 23 bases separated the two germline ends. The V gene's germline CDR1 is SQVTM and CDR2 ANQGSEA.

This clone has only a few counts. The V and J genes are TRBV30 and TRBJ2-7; the D is unclear. V lost 2 bases, J lost 2 bases, and 4 bases lay in between. The CDR3 is 11 amino acids. Germline-derived CDR1 and CDR2 are GTSNPN and SVGIG (reference sequence). CDR3 loop: CAWSLAYEQYF. The CDR3 bases are TGTGCCTGGAGTCTTGCCTACGAGCAGTACTTC.

The chain combines TRBV7-3 with TRBJ1-2, with TRBD1 matching 7 bases. V gave up 1 base and J gave up 2 bases; unmatched junction bases: 4. Germline assignment: CDR1 SGHTA and CDR2 FQGTGA. CDR3 length: 15 amino acids. CDR3 coding DNA: TGTGCCAGCAGCTTAATAGGGGGCGCAAACTATGGCTACACCTTC. Residues: CASSLIGGANYGYTF.

The chain links TRBV11-2 to TRBJ1-1; D gene uncertain. V lost 0 bases to trimming and J lost 0 bases, with 5 bases between them. Per germline, CDR1 SGHAT and CDR2 FQNNGV. CDR3 length: 14 residues. The CDR3 protein is CASSLDSVNTEAFF. In DNA, the CDR3 is TGTGCCAGCAGCTTAGACTCGGTGAACACTGAAGCTTTCTTT.

The gene calls are TRBV19 and TRBJ2-7, with D perhaps matching TRBD2 (5 bases). Germline V gene lookup returns CDR1 LNHDA and CDR2 SQIVND (reference sequence). Between the trimmed V and J ends, which lost 0 bases and 2 bases, there was a span of 8 bases. This CDR3 contains 14 residues. CDR3 DNA: TGTGCCAGTAGTATAGAGGCGGGCGCCTACGAGCAGTACTTC. Translated: CASSIEAGAYEQYF.

The chain employs TRBV6-6 and TRBJ2-1; TRBD1 is a possible D gene (5 bases). Looked up from germline, CDR1 is MNHNY and CDR2 is SVGAGI (reference sequence). Deletions cut 7 bases from V and 4 bases from J, with 11 bases between. CDR3 length: 13 amino acids. This chain's CDR3 is CASNIDSYNEQFF. CDR3 nucleotides: TGTGCCAGCAACATCGACAGTTACAATGAGCAGTTCTTC.

This clone was picked up one time. The gene calls are TRBV5-8 and TRBJ2-3, with TRBD2 identical over 10 bases. Germline V gene data show CDR1 as SGHTS and CDR2 as YDEGEE. With V trimmed by 0 bases and J by 3 bases, 7 bases remained unmatched. The CDR3 is made up of 17 amino acids. The CDR3 sequence: CASSLASGTSVTDTQYF. The CDR3 DNA is TGTGCCAGCAGCTTGGCCTCAGGGACTAGCGTGACAGATACGCAGTATTTT. Supplemented by reference TRBV5-8 and TRBJ2-3, the full variable domain reads EAGVTQSPTHLIKTRGQQATLRCSPISGHTSVYWYQQALGLGLQFLLWYDEGEERNRGNFPPRFSGRQFPNYSSELNVNALELEDSALYLCASSLASGTSVTDTQYFGPGTRLTVL.

The chain carries TRBV5-1 and TRBJ1-1, with a tentative D call TRBD1 (6 bases). The germline CDR1 and CDR2 sequences are SGHRS and YFSETQ. This CDR3 region has 14 residues. Trimming left V 2 bases short and J 0 bases short, with 8 bases between. The CDR3 spells CASSFRDMNTEAFF. CDR3 DNA: TGCGCCAGCAGCTTCCGGGACATGAACACTGAAGCTTTCTTT.